Below are 11 T cell receptor beta chains sequenced from a single sample in a study of neurological immune-mediated disorders. Using its own MiXCR run on the 5' RACE reads, TCRdb lists one record per CDR3 protein. The sample has about 50,000 distinct CDR3 sequences; under 2% are singletons. The sample was PBMCs. Every receptor here comes from a woman in her thirties or forties with multiple sclerosis.

This clonotype appeared many times. V gene TRBV5-1 combines with J gene TRBJ2-7; TRBD1 is a possible D gene (5 bases). Trimming stripped 4 bases from V and 7 bases from J, with 9 bases between. The CDR3 sequence is 11 residues long. CDR1 is SGHRS and CDR2 is YFSETQ in the germline V gene. The CDR3 region has the DNA TGCGCCAGCAGCCCGGACATAGAGCAGTACTTC. Its protein product is CASSPDIEQYF.

This clonotype was seen many times. This chain uses TRBV10-3 with TRBJ2-7; the match to TRBD2 covers 11 bases. V lost 8 bases and J lost 1; bases outside the gene matches: 10. The CDR3 length is 16 residues. Looked up from germline, CDR1 is ENHRY and CDR2 is SYGVKD. Written as DNA, the CDR3 is TGTGCCATCGGGGCCCATAGCGGGGGGGAATCCTACGAGCAGTACTTC. Protein product: CAIGAHSGGESYEQYF.

Many counts were recorded for this clonotype. The chain is built from TRBV6-5 and TRBJ2-5; a weak D match, TRBD2 (7 bases). V was clipped by 5 bases and J by 5 bases, with 21 bases between them. Germline V gives CDR1 MNHEY, CDR2 SVGAGI. This CDR3 is built from 16 residues. The CDR3 nucleotides are TGTGCCAGCAGTCCCTCACCGAGGGGGGGTGGGGAGACCCAGTACTTC. Protein: CASSPSPRGGGETQYF.

Ten or more counts support this clonotype. The chain recombines TRBV29-1 with TRBJ2-2; D unresolved. CDR1 SQVTM and CDR2 ANQGSEA come from the germline V gene. This CDR3 is 11 amino acids long. V was shortened by 7 bases and J by 7 bases, with 10 bases between the two germline ends. CDR3 in amino acids: CSAALSGELFF. CDR3 bases: TGCAGCGCTGCTTTAAGCGGGGAGCTGTTTTTT.

This clonotype was found many times. The V call is TRBV29-1, the J call TRBJ2-3; 9 nucleotides align to TRBD2. V gave up 4 bases and J gave up 5 bases; unmatched junction bases: 7. Germline-derived CDR1 and CDR2 are SQVTM and ANQGSEA. The CDR3 covers 14 residues. For the CDR3, the DNA is TGCAGCGTTGGGGGCGCGACTAGCGGAGATACGCAGTATTTT. Translation gives CSVGGATSGDTQYF.

This clonotype has a handful of counts. The chain's CDR3 is CASSLVVYEQYF. The CDR3, as DNA: TGCGCCAGCAGCCTAGTGGTGTACGAGCAGTACTTC. This chain connects TRBV5-1 to TRBJ2-7; no clear D gene. Germline CDR1 is SGHRS and CDR2 is YFSETQ. CDR3 size: 12 residues. V lost 4 bases to trimming and J lost 4 bases, with 9 bases between them.

This clonotype was counted many times. The V call is TRBV5-1, the J call TRBJ1-1; TRBD1 matches 8 bases. This CDR3 has 14 amino acids. The J segment lost 3 bases and the V segment lost 2 bases, leaving 3 bases of the junction unmatched. Per germline, CDR1 SGHRS and CDR2 YFSETQ. The CDR3 DNA reads as TGCGCCAGCAGCTTACAGGGGGAGGACACTGAAGCTTTCTTT. Translation gives CASSLQGEDTEAFF. The variable domain in full, with the rest retrieved from reference TRBV5-1 and TRBJ1-1, is KAGVTQTPRYLIKTRGQQVTLSCSPISGHRSVSWYQQTPGQGLQFLFEYFSETQRNKGNFPGRFSGRQFSNSRSEMNVSTLELGDSALYLCASSLQGEDTEAFFGQGTRLTVV.

This clonotype came up many times. The chain employs TRBV2 and TRBJ1-5, with 7 bases matching TRBD1. From germline, CDR1 is SNHLY and CDR2 FYNNEI. The CDR3 runs 15 residues. Trimming removed 6 bases from V and 7 bases from J; junction bases left unmatched: 12. The CDR3 region is CASRATDRPGQPQHF. CDR3 sequence (DNA): TGTGCCAGCAGGGCTACGGACAGGCCCGGACAGCCCCAGCATTTT.

This clonotype was detected many times. This chain joins TRBV20-1 and TRBJ2-3; 10 nucleotides align to TRBD1. Trimming took 3 bases from V and 4 from J; bases not matched to a gene: 10. This CDR3 has 16 amino acids. CDR1 DFQATT and CDR2 SNEGSKA come from the germline V gene (reference sequence). The CDR3 region is CSARTSGTGVSDTQYF. CDR3 nucleotides: TGCAGTGCTAGGACCTCCGGGACAGGGGTTTCAGATACGCAGTATTTT.

Ten or more counts support this clonotype. The J gene is TRBJ2-7, the V gene TRBV5-1, with 10 bases fitting TRBD1. Germline CDR1 and CDR2: SGHRS and YFSETQ. This CDR3 is 15 amino acids long. The ends lost 4 bases at V and 3 bases at J; junction bases unmatched: 7. CDR3 sequence (DNA): TGCGCCAGCAGCCCCAGACAGGGGGCGAACTACGAGCAGTACTTC. Its protein product is CASSPRQGANYEQYF.

This clonotype has just a few counts. A much larger clone is a single base away; this may be a read error. This rearrangement joins TRBV20-1 to TRBJ2-5; D is ambiguous. The CDR3 sequence is 14 residues long. Per the germline V gene, CDR1 is DFQATT and CDR2 is SNEGSKA (reference sequence). The CDR3 is CSARRAQAQENQYF. The CDR3 nucleotides read TGCAGTGCTAGAAGGGCCCAAGCCCAAGAGAACCAGTACTTC.